What follows are 17 T cell receptor beta chains derived from one specimen sequenced in a study of blood T cell repertoires in COVID-19. The method was immunoSEQ multiplex PCR; TCRdb's version includes in-frame clones alone and lacks a portion of them. The table includes roughly 200,000 clones, 81% detected once. Sequences were obtained from peripheral blood. These receptors all stem from a woman aged 35 to 49 with COVID-19, enrolled during active disease.

V gene TRBV6-5 combines with J gene TRBJ2-7, with D possibly matching TRBD1 (5 bases). The germline V and J ends were trimmed by 3 bases and 7 bases, with 16 bases remaining between them. The CDR3 is made up of 14 amino acids. Germline V CDR1 and CDR2: MNHEY, SVGAGI. Written as DNA, the CDR3 is TGTGCCAGCAGTTATCCCGAATCTAGGGGTGAGCAGTACTTC. It yields the protein CASSYPESRGEQYF.

The rearrangement joins TRBV2 to TRBJ1-5; TRBD1 agrees at 7 bases. CDR1 SNHLY and CDR2 FYNNEI come from the germline V gene. V was pared by 6 bases and J by 9 bases, with 8 bases of the junction left unmatched. CDR3 length: 13 residues. The CDR3 protein is CASRRTGDGPQHF. The CDR3 nucleotides are TGTGCCAGCAGACGAACAGGGGATGGGCCCCAGCATTTT.

V is TRBV11-2 and J is TRBJ2-7; 9 bases fit TRBD2. The ends lost 6 bases at V and 2 bases at J; junction bases unmatched: 8. The CDR3 spans 15 residues. CDR1 is SGHAT, CDR2 FQNNGV, per germline. The CDR3 nucleotides read TGTGCCAGCAGTTTTGAGCGGGGGGCAGCCTACGAGCAGTACGTC. Its translation is CASSFERGAAYEQYV.

The chain couples TRBV19 to TRBJ2-6; TRBD1 matches at 11 bases. CDR3 length equals 19 residues. With V trimmed by 6 bases and J by 2 bases, 12 bases remained unmatched. Germline lookup yields CDR1 LNHDA and CDR2 SQIVND (reference sequence). The CDR3 is CASRMRQRTGGTGANVLTF. CDR3 coding DNA: TGTGCCAGTAGGATGCGACAGCGGACAGGGGGCACTGGGGCCAACGTCCTGACTTTC.

This clone has a handful of counts. The rearrangement uses TRBV9 and TRBJ2-6; 7 nucleotides align to TRBD2. The germline gives CDR1 SGDLS, CDR2 YYNGEE. The CDR3 is made up of 15 amino acids. V was pared by 6 bases and J by 1 base, with 4 bases of the junction left unmatched. CDR3 sequence reads: CASTSGGSGANVLTF. CDR3 DNA: TGTGCCAGCACCTCCGGGGGGTCTGGGGCCAACGTCCTGACTTTC.

A word on this clone: Additional DNA sequences in this sample encode the identical CDR3. The V and J genes are TRBV12-3 or TRBV12-4 and TRBJ2-7; no firm D call. The V end was cut by 4 bases, the J end by 4 bases, with 5 bases between. The CDR3 extends over 11 amino acids. CDR3 protein: CASSSRYEQYF. The CDR3 DNA follows: TGTGCCAGCAGTTCCAGATACGAGCAGTACTTC.

The rearrangement joins TRBV7-6 to TRBJ2-7; the D gene is possibly TRBD2 (6 bases). In germline, CDR1 is SGHVS, CDR2 FNYEAQ. The V gene lost 3 bases and the J gene lost 6 bases, with 15 bases spanning the gap. The CDR3 is 14 residues long. As DNA, the CDR3 is TGTGCCAGCAGCTTTTCGGGGGACTTAAGCGAGCAGTACTTC. Residues: CASSFSGDLSEQYF.

V gene TRBV30 combines with J gene TRBJ1-4; TRBD1 might be the D (5 bases). CDR1 and CDR2 from the germline V gene are GTSNPN and SVGIG (reference sequence). The V end lost 3 bases, the J end lost 5 bases, and 13 bases lay between the germline ends. The CDR3 has 14 residues. CDR3 residues: CAWSQGLGNEKLFF. The CDR3 DNA reads TGTGCCTGGAGCCAGGGACTGGGAAATGAAAAACTGTTTTTT.

Only a few counts were recorded for this clone. CDR3 in amino acids: CASSLASGDTQYF. The CDR3 DNA reads TGTGCCAGCAGCTTAGCCTCGGGAGATACGCAGTATTTT. The chain couples TRBV7-6 to TRBJ2-3; the D is unclear. Deletions cut 0 bases from V and 5 bases from J, with 6 bases between. The germline V gene has CDR1 SGHVS and CDR2 FNYEAQ. The CDR3 is 13 amino acids.

The rearrangement uses TRBV18 and TRBJ1-6; possibly TRBD1 for D (5 bases). V was shortened by 4 bases and J by 12 bases, with 10 bases between the two germline ends. The CDR3 spans 12 residues. Germline V gives CDR1 KGHSH, CDR2 LQKENI. This CDR3 is CASSRQTGPLHF. The DNA for the CDR3 is TGTGCCAGCTCACGACAGACCGGACCCCTCCACTTT.

In its sample, this clone was seen once. The chain uses TRBV19 and TRBJ1-3, with D unresolved. CDR1 and CDR2 from the germline V gene are LNHDA and SQIVND (reference sequence). CDR3 length: 14 residues. V was shortened by 1 base and J by 0 bases, with 4 bases between the two germline ends. The CDR3 spells CASSIAVSGNTIYF. The DNA of the CDR3 is TGTGCCAGTAGTATAGCAGTCTCTGGAAACACCATATATTTT.

The chain couples TRBV27 to TRBJ1-4; the match to TRBD1 covers 9 bases. Germline trimming cut 3 bases from V and 4 bases from J; bases unmatched to any gene: 15. CDR3 size: 19 residues. The germline V gene has CDR1 MNHEY and CDR2 SMNVEV (reference sequence). The CDR3 region is CASSFLPPGQGRDNEKLFF. The CDR3 DNA sequence: TGTGCCAGCAGTTTTTTGCCCCCCGGACAGGGGAGAGATAATGAAAAACTGTTTTTT.

This clone was recorded a few times. This chain links TRBV7-6 with TRBJ2-7; TRBD2 matches at 10 bases. V lost 3 bases to trimming and J lost 3 bases; unmatched junction nucleotides: 11. The CDR3 sequence is 17 residues long. Germline CDR1 reads SGHVS; CDR2 reads FNYEAQ. CDR3 sequence (DNA): TGTGCCAGCAGCTTGGGAGCGGGAGGGACTTTTCTCTACGAGCAGTACTTC. It specifies CASSLGAGGTFLYEQYF.

The J gene is TRBJ1-5, the V gene TRBV25-1; a possible D gene is TRBD1 (5 bases). This CDR3 is 13 amino acids long. V lost 3 bases and J lost 2, with 5 bases in between. Per the germline V gene, CDR1 is MGHDK and CDR2 is SYGVNS. This CDR3 is CASSDRGNQPQHF. The CDR3 DNA sequence: TGTGCCAGCAGTGACAGGGGCAATCAGCCCCAGCATTTT.

The chain couples TRBV11-2 to TRBJ2-4, with 8 nucleotides matching TRBD2. With 6 bases clipped from V and 4 bases from J, the junction kept 5 bases outside the gene matches. Germline loops: CDR1 SGHAT, CDR2 FQNNGV. The CDR3 length is 14 residues. The CDR3 protein is CASSSLAGKNIQYF. DNA for the CDR3: TGTGCCAGCAGTTCGCTAGCGGGTAAAAACATTCAGTACTTC.

The chain employs TRBV4-1 and TRBJ2-1, with 9 positions matching TRBD2. Germline V gene data show CDR1 as MGHRA and CDR2 as YSYEKL. The CDR3 extends over 14 amino acids. J lost 1 base, V lost 6 bases, and 1 base had no gene match. The DNA of the CDR3 is TGCGCCAGCAGGCGGGAGGGTTCCTACAATGAGCAGTTCTTC. It translates to CASRREGSYNEQFF.

This chain links TRBV10-2 with TRBJ2-7, with D perhaps TRBD1 (6 bases). V lost 6 bases, J lost 6 bases, and 21 bases lay in between. The CDR3 is made up of 15 amino acids. Germline V gives CDR1 WSHSY, CDR2 SAAADI. The CDR3 reads CASSDPQGSKSEQYF. CDR3 bases: TGCGCCAGCAGCGATCCACAGGGATCCAAGTCCGAGCAGTACTTC.